This TCR beta chain was sequenced during a study of T cell repertoires in cytomegalovirus infection. Whole-study results and caveats: Carriage of CMV together with the relevant HLA was identifiable through cumulative public TCR beta family frequency. The ex vivo response was dominated by HLA-C-restricted CMV-specific TCR beta clonotypes.

This clonotype occurred a few times. Its antigen remains unknown. The CDR3 sequence is 14 residues long. The germline CDR1 and CDR2 sequences are MNHNS and SASEGT. Deletions cut 7 bases from V and 3 bases from J, with 14 bases between. From the reads, TCRdb called clonotypes with MiXCR, one entry per CDR3 protein. Of approximately 590,000 distinct CDR3 sequences in the sample, 40% were seen once. The V gene is TRBV6-1, the J gene TRBJ2-3; D not resolved. The sequence came from a human donor in good health (CMV status not recorded). Some clones in this sample may be carry-over from other donors' samples. The specimen comprised cultured PBMCs, sampled from culture after CMV antigen stimulation. Here the CDR3 reads CASTPQRATDTQYF. The CDR3 region has the DNA TGTGCCAGCACCCCACAGCGAGCGACAGATACGCAGTATTTT.